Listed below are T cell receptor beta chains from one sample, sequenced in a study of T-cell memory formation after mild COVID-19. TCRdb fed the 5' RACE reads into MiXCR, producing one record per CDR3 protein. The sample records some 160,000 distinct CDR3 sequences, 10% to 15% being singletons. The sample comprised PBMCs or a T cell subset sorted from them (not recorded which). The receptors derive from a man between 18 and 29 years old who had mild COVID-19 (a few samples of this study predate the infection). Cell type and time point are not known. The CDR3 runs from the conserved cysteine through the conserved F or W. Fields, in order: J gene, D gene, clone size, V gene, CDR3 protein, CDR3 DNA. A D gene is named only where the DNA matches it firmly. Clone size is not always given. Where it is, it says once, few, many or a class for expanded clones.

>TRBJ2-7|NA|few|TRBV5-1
CASSFVDSSYEQYF
TGCGCCAGCAGCTTCGTGGACAGCTCCTACGAGCAGTACTTC
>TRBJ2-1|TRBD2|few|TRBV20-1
CSARGLAGDYNEQFF
TGCAGTGCTAGAGGACTAGCGGGGGACTACAATGAGCAGTTCTTC
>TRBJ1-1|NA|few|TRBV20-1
CSARAPINTEAFF
TGCAGTGCTAGAGCCCCGATTAACACTGAAGCTTTCTTT
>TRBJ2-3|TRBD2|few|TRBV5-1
CASSTPGLAGAATQYF
TGCGCCAGCAGCACACCGGGACTAGCGGGAGCGGCTACGCAGTATTTT
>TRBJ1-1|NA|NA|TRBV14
CASSPRRANLGNTEAFF
TGTGCCAGCAGCCCCCGGAGGGCGAACTTGGGGAACACTGAAGCTTTCTTT
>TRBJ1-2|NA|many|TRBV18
CASSPDGARLRSAFNYGYTF
TGTGCCAGCTCACCGGACGGAGCACGCCTGAGATCAGCTTTTAACTATGGCTACACCTTC
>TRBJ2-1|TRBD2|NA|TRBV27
CASIFSGGPYNEQFF
TGTGCCAGCATTTTTAGCGGGGGACCCTACAATGAGCAGTTCTTC
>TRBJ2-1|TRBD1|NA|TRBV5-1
CASCSGTGGNEQFF
TGCGCCAGCTGTTCCGGGACAGGGGGCAATGAGCAGTTCTTC
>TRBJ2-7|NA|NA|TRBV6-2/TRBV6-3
CASSSVMPYEQYF
TGTGCCAGCAGTTCCGTGATGCCCTACGAGCAGTACTTC
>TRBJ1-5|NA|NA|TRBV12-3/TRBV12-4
CASSPDRYSNQPQHF
TGTGCCAGCAGTCCCGACCGGTATAGCAATCAGCCCCAGCATTTT
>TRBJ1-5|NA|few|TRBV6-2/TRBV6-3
CASSWEGSQPQHF
TGTGCCAGCAGTTGGGAGGGGAGTCAGCCCCAGCATTTT
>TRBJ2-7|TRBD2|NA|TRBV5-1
CASSLLVGGLKYEQYF
TGCGCCAGCAGCTTGCTTGTCGGGGGGTTAAAGTACGAGCAGTACTTC
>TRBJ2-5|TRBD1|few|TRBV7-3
CASSLTWDRGETQYF
TGTGCCAGCAGCTTAACGTGGGACAGGGGGGAGACCCAGTACTTC
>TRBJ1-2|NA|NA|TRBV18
CASSAGTQNYGYTF
TGTGCCAGCTCGGCGGGGACGCAGAACTATGGCTACACCTTC
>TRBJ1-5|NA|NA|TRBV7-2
CASSSQGGFQPQHF
TGTGCCAGCAGCTCCCAGGGAGGATTTCAGCCCCAGCATTTT
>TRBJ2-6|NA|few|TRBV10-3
CAIEQVGANVLTF
TGTGCCATCGAGCAGGTTGGGGCCAACGTCCTGACTTTC
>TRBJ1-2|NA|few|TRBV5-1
CASRPLGGGYNYGYTF
TGCGCCAGCAGGCCCCTCGGGGGGGGATATAACTATGGCTACACCTTC
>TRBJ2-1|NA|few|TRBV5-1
CASSLATVQFF
TGCGCCAGCAGCTTGGCGACTGTTCAGTTCTTC
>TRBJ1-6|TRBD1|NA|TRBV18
CASSPSGQGNSPLHF
TGTGCCAGCTCACCATCGGGACAGGGGAATTCACCCCTCCACTTT
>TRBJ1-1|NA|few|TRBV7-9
CASSLGERGRNTEAFF
TGTGCCAGCAGCTTGGGGGAAAGGGGGAGGAACACTGAAGCTTTCTTT
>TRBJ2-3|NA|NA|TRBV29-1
CSVEGTEARDTQYF
TGCAGCGTTGAAGGGACTGAGGCTCGAGATACGCAGTATTTT
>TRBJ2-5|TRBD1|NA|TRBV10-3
CAGGTGGRETQYF
TGTGCCGGCGGGACAGGGGGTAGGGAGACCCAGTACTTC
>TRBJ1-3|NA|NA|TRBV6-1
CASSEAGGNTIYF
TGTGCCAGCAGTGAAGCTGGCGGAAACACCATATATTTT